Detailed here is one T cell receptor beta chain. Assay: immunoSEQ multiplex PCR; the TCRdb copy retains only in-frame clones and omits some. The sample holds approximately 230,000 clones; over 75% are singletons and the top ten take 15% to 17%. The CDR3 contains 17 residues. Germline CDR1 MNHEY, CDR2 SMNVEV (reference sequence). With V trimmed by 2 bases and J by 1 base, 7 bases remained unmatched. The record originates from a study of blood T cell repertoires in COVID-19. The sequence was obtained from a young man who had recovered from COVID-19. Source material: PBMCs or T cells enriched from blood (not recorded which). This chain uses TRBV27 with TRBJ2-3; 9 bases match TRBD2. The CDR3 region has the DNA TGTGCCAGCAGTTTAGGGACTAGCTGGGGAGGCACAGATACGCAGTATTTT. Its translation: CASSLGTSWGGTDTQYF.